Listed below are T cell receptor beta chains from one sample, sequenced in a study of T cells in Graves' hyperthyroidism and ophthalmopathy. TCRdb independently ran MiXCR on the multiplex PCR reads; one entry per CDR3 protein. The sample has some 530,000 distinct CDR3 sequences; 22% are singletons. The sequencing input was blood. The receptors derive from a woman in her 70s with Graves' ophthalmopathy. CDR3s include the opening cysteine and the closing phenylalanine or tryptophan. The D gene is left open where the match is weak. Clone size is not always given. Where it is, it says once, few, many or a class for expanded clones.

V	J	D	size	length	CDR3	DNA
TRBV6-2/TRBV6-3	TRBJ2-1	.	.	15	CASSYSGRGGNEQFF	TGTGCCAGCAGTTACTCGGGGAGGGGGGGCAATGAGCAGTTCTTC
TRBV12-3/TRBV12-4	TRBJ1-2	.	few	13	CASRAGSAYGYTF	TGTGCCAGCAGGGCAGGGTCGGCCTATGGCTACACCTTC
TRBV6-1	TRBJ1-6	.	.	16	CASSPRRGPGGSPLHF	TGTGCCAGCAGTCCCCGCCGGGGGCCCGGGGGTTCACCCCTCCACTTT
TRBV27	TRBJ1-1	.	many	13	CASSLESNTEAFF	TGTGCCAGCAGTTTAGAGTCGAACACTGAAGCTTTCTTT
TRBV19	TRBJ1-5	.	few	14	CATPGGDSNQPQHF	TGTGCCACCCCCGGCGGAGATAGCAATCAGCCCCAGCATTTT
TRBV28	TRBJ1-1	.	few	13	CASRKTGNTEAFF	TGTGCCAGCAGAAAAACAGGGAACACTGAAGCTTTCTTT
TRBV11-2	TRBJ2-5	TRBD1	few	14	CASSRQGAKEIQYF	TGTGCCAGCAGTCGACAGGGGGCGAAAGAGATCCAGTACTTC
TRBV20-1	TRBJ2-3	TRBD2	.	15	CSAGTSGGVPDTQYF	TGCAGTGCGGGGACTAGCGGGGGGGTCCCAGATACGCAGTATTTT
TRBV7-8	TRBJ2-3	.	few	13	CASSLVIRDTQYF	TGTGCCAGCAGCTTAGTTATTCGAGATACGCAGTATTTT
TRBV7-2	TRBJ2-1	.	few	11	CASSSKGEQFF	TGTGCCAGCAGCTCGAAGGGTGAGCAGTTCTTC
TRBV20-1	TRBJ1-2	.	many	13	CSAPRSVDYGYTF	TGCAGTGCACCAAGGTCGGTGGACTATGGCTACACCTTC
TRBV5-1	TRBJ1-1	.	.	13	CASRPGEVPEAFF	TGCGCCAGCAGACCAGGTGAGGTTCCTGAAGCTTTCTTT
TRBV27	TRBJ2-7	.	.	13	CASRELGWDEQYF	TGTGCCAGCAGGGAATTAGGATGGGACGAGCAGTACTTC
TRBV2	TRBJ2-7	TRBD1	many	15	CASRNDRVGSYEQYF	TGTGCCAGCAGGAACGACAGGGTTGGATCCTACGAGCAGTACTTC
TRBV7-9	TRBJ1-3	.	.	14	CASSPALTGNTIYF	TGTGCCAGCAGCCCAGCCCTTACTGGAAACACCATATATTTT
TRBV20-1	TRBJ2-1	.	many	13	CSASVTRGGEQFF	TGCAGTGCTAGTGTGACTAGAGGGGGTGAGCAGTTCTTC
TRBV10-2	TRBJ1-2	TRBD1	few	12	CASSDGTAAYTF	TGCGCCAGCAGTGATGGGACAGCGGCCTACACCTTC
TRBV6-1	TRBJ1-4	.	.	14	CASSPFQKDEKLFF	TGTGCCAGCAGCCCATTCCAGAAGGATGAAAAACTGTTTTTT
TRBV6-6	TRBJ2-7	TRBD2	.	16	CASSYRGLAGRYEQYF	TGTGCCAGCAGTTACAGGGGACTAGCGGGCCGCTACGAGCAGTACTTC
TRBV5-1	TRBJ2-2	.	few	14	CASSSGLETGELFF	TGCGCCAGCAGCTCAGGCTTAGAGACCGGGGAGCTGTTTTTT
TRBV7-4	TRBJ2-3	TRBD1	.	14	CASSLQGATDTQYF	TGTGCCAGCAGTCTACAGGGGGCCACAGATACGCAGTATTTT
TRBV7-6	TRBJ2-1	.	few	13	CASSLELGLEQFF	TGTGCCAGCAGCTTAGAACTAGGGCTTGAGCAGTTCTTC
TRBV4-1	TRBJ1-2	.	few	14	CASSQDHGAYGYTF	TGCGCCAGCAGCCAAGACCACGGGGCATATGGCTACACCTTC
TRBV12-3/TRBV12-4	TRBJ1-3	.	.	13	CASSSNSGNTIYF	TGTGCCAGCAGTTCCAACTCTGGAAACACCATATATTTT
TRBV4-1	TRBJ1-2	.	few	18	CASSQDYPTAVDDYGYTF	TGCGCCAGCAGCCAAGATTATCCTACAGCCGTCGACGACTATGGCTACACCTTC
TRBV7-9	TRBJ2-7	.	.	13	CASSLDVSGEQYF	TGTGCCAGCAGCTTAGACGTGTCGGGCGAGCAGTACTTC